This T cell receptor beta chain originates from a study of beta chain features in type 1 diabetes. As every portion of the isolated RNA was reverse transcribed, the sequencing read expressed TCRB transcripts. Profiled with immunoSEQ multiplex PCR; TCRdb holds only in-frame clones, not every one. In the table there are 350,000 or so clones, 15% to 20% of which are singletons. The germline V and J ends were trimmed by 5 bases and 5 bases, with 11 bases remaining between them. This CDR3 region has 13 residues. Germline values: CDR1 SNHLY, CDR2 FYNNEI. The V gene is TRBV2, the J gene TRBJ2-3; D perhaps matches TRBD2 (5 bases). Sequencing was performed on naive CD4+ T cells from blood. This TCR was sampled from a woman between 18 and 29 years old in good health. CDR3 in amino acids: CASSFGLIDTQYF. The CDR3 DNA sequence: TGTGCCAGCAGTTTCGGACTGATAGATACGCAGTATTTT.